This record looks at one TCR beta chain sequence and its context. The target antigen is unknown. The entry originates in a study of shared clonotypes between healthy human individuals. General study findings and limits: Limitation of the genetic and exposure-history diversity represented came from the few donors.

This CDR3 region has 15 residues. V gave up 6 bases and J gave up 4 bases; unmatched junction bases: 7. Germline CDR1 reads MGHDK; CDR2 reads SYGVNS. Original processing notes: Junction-only sequences without quality scores came from ImmunoSEQ, so filtering differed. TCRdb's copy holds only in-frame clones and misses some; the assay was immunoSEQ multiplex PCR. Clonal size and the V and J genes are those of that table, whereas D and trimming came from the DNA. This sample has approximately 1.1 million clones, with 75% to 85% found just once. This chain uses TRBV25-1 with TRBJ2-7; 12 bases are shared with TRBD1. Sequencing was carried out using memory CD4+ T cells from PBMCs. Documented subset: CD45RA-negative fraction. This TCR came from a man younger than 35 in good health. Some clones in this sample may be carry-over from other donors' samples. The CDR3 coding sequence is TGTGCCAGCAGCGATCGGGACAGGGGGCGGTACGAGCAGTACTTC. Residues: CASSDRDRGRYEQYF.